This T cell receptor beta chain emerged from a study of radiotherapy plus CTLA-4 blockade in lung cancer. Overall study: Objective responses emerged in around 19% of patients, and 31% attained disease control.

Comments on this clone: Antigen unknown.

CDR3 length: 13 residues. Trimming shortened V by 1 base and J by 8 bases, and 11 bases separated the two germline ends. CDR1 and CDR2 from the germline V gene are SEHNR and FQNEAQ (reference sequence). Study findings and constraints: Reportedly, early blood T cell clone dynamics best predicted response, with interferon-beta. TCR clones originating in tumors grew in number in blood after radiotherapy plus ipilimumab.

Method: immunoSEQ multiplex PCR; TCRdb's copy keeps in-frame clones and lacks some. Found here are approximately 89,000 clones, about four fifths of them singletons; the top ten hold roughly 15%. The clonotype originates from a human donor with non-small cell lung cancer that progressed on radiotherapy plus ipilimumab. The chain couples TRBV7-9 to TRBJ1-2; TRBD1 might be the D (6 bases). The source was peripheral blood, collected from a patient treated with radiotherapy plus ipilimumab. Here the CDR3 DNA reads TGTGCCAGCAGCTTAGGGACAGATACCGGCTACACCTTC. It specifies CASSLGTDTGYTF.